This T cell receptor beta chain was documented in a study of OX40 agonist ivuxolimab in advanced cancers. About the research overall: Patients undergoing dose escalation presented with hepatocellular carcinoma, melanoma, renal cell or head and neck cancer.

In regard to this clone: Its antigen remains unknown.

Germline assignment: CDR1 SGHRS and CDR2 YFSETQ. There are 13 residues in the CDR3. V shed 0 bases and J shed 5 bases, with 9 bases lying between them. Whole-study findings and limits: At 0.1 to 3.0 mg/kg and by week 6, clonal expansion occurred in CD4+ and CD8+ blood T cells.

Only in-frame clones appear in the TCRdb table, and some are missing; sequencing was by immunoSEQ multiplex PCR. The sample lists some 21,000 clones, more than 75% occurring once. The clonotype comes from an adult with an advanced solid tumor such as melanoma, head and neck, liver or kidney cancer. Sequencing was performed on CD4+ or CD8+ T cells sorted from blood, taken in a trial of the OX40 agonist ivuxolimab. The V call is TRBV5-1, the J call TRBJ2-7; TRBD1 is a possible D gene (5 bases). This CDR3 reads CASSLGYRNEQYF. Written as DNA, the CDR3 is TGCGCCAGCAGCTTGGGGTACAGGAACGAGCAGTACTTC.